The 2 T cell receptor beta chains listed next were all sequenced from one sample in a study of CD8 T cells in ankylosing spondylitis. TCRdb ran MiXCR on the 5' RACE reads and lists one entry per CDR3 protein. The top ten clones hold about 15% of a sample with roughly 180,000 distinct CDR3 sequences, over 10% of them seen once. Material for sequencing was blood, either unsorted or a sorted T cell fraction (not recorded which). Source of these receptors: a male donor with ankylosing spondylitis or in good health (not recorded which).

In its sample, this clonotype was seen a few times. The rearrangement links TRBV29-1 to TRBJ2-7, with D tentatively TRBD1 or TRBD2 (5 bases each). This CDR3 is built from 12 residues. V lost 5 bases to trimming and J lost 5 bases, with 13 bases between them. Germline assignment: CDR1 SQVTM and CDR2 ANQGSEA. The CDR3 protein is CSVLGVNDEQYF. As DNA, the CDR3 is TGCAGCGTTTTGGGGGTCAACGACGAGCAGTACTTC.

The chain recombines TRBV20-1 with TRBJ2-7; 7 nucleotides match TRBD1. CDR3 size: 13 residues. CDR1 and CDR2 from the germline V gene are DFQATT and SNEGSKA (reference sequence). The V segment lost 5 bases and the J segment 1 base; nucleotides outside the gene matches: 5. In DNA, the CDR3 is TGCAGTGCTGAAACGGGACAGTCCTACGAGCAGTACTTC. Encoded protein: CSAETGQSYEQYF.